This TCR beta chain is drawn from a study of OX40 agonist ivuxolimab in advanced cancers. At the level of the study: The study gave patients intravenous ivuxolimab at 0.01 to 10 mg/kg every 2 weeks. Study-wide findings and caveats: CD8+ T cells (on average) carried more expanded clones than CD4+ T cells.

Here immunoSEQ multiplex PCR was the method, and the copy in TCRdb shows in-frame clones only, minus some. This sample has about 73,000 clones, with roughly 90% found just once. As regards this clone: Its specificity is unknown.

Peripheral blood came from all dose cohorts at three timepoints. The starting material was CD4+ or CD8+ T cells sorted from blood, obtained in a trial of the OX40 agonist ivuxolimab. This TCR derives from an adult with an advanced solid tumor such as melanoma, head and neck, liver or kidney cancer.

The CDR3 DNA follows: TGCGCCAGCAGATTAGGTAGCGGGGTTGGATACGAGCAGTACTTC. Translation: CASRLGSGVGYEQYF. The rearrangement joins TRBV5-1 to TRBJ2-7; 8 nucleotides align to TRBD2. The CDR3 is 15 residues long. The ends lost 5 bases at V and 4 bases at J; junction bases unmatched: 11. Germline V lookup: CDR1 SGHRS, CDR2 YFSETQ. Drawing the rest from reference TRBV5-1 and TRBJ2-7, the complete variable domain is KAGVTQTPRYLIKTRGQQVTLSCSPISGHRSVSWYQQTPGQGLQFLFEYFSETQRNKGNFPGRFSGRQFSNSRSEMNVSTLELGDSALYLCASRLGSGVGYEQYFGPGTRLTVT.